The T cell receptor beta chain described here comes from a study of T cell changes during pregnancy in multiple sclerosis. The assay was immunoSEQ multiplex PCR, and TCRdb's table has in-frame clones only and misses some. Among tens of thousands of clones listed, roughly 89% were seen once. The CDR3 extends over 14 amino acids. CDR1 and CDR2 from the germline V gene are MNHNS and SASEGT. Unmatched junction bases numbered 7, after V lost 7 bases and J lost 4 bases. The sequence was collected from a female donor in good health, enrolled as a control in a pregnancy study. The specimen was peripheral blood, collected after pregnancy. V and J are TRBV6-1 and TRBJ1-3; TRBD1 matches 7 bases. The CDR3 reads CASISGGLGNTIYF. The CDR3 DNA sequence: TGTGCCAGCATTTCAGGGGGGCTGGGAAACACCATATATTTT.